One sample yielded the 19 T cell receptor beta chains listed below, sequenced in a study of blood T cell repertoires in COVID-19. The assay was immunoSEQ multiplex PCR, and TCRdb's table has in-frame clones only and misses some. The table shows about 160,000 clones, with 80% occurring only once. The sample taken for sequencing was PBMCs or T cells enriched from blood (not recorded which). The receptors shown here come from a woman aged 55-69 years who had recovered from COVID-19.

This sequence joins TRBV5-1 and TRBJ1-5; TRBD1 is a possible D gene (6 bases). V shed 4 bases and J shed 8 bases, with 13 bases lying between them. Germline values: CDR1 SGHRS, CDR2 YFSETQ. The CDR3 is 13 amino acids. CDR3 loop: CASSPQGSEPQHF. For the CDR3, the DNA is TGCGCCAGCAGCCCCCAGGGGTCAGAGCCCCAGCATTTT.

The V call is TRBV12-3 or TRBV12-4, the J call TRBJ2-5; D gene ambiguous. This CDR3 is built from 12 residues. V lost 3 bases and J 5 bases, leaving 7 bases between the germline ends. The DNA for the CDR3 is TGTGCCAGCAGTTTTTCGGTGGAGACCCAGTACTTC. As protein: CASSFSVETQYF.

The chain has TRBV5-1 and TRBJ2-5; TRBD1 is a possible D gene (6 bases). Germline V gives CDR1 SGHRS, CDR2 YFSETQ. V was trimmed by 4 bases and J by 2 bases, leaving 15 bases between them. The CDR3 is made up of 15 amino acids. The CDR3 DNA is TGCGCCAGCAGCCCTTTAGGGACAACACAAGAGACCCAGTACTTC. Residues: CASSPLGTTQETQYF. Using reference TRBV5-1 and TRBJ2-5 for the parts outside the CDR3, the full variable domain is KAGVTQTPRYLIKTRGQQVTLSCSPISGHRSVSWYQQTPGQGLQFLFEYFSETQRNKGNFPGRFSGRQFSNSRSEMNVSTLELGDSALYLCASSPLGTTQETQYFGPGTRLLVL.

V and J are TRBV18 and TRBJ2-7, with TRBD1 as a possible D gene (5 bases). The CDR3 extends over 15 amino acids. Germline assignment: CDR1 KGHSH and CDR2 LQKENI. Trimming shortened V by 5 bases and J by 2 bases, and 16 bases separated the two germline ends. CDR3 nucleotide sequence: TGTGCCAGCTCAGAAGGGAAGGGGTCGGCCTACGAGCAGTACTTC. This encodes CASSEGKGSAYEQYF.

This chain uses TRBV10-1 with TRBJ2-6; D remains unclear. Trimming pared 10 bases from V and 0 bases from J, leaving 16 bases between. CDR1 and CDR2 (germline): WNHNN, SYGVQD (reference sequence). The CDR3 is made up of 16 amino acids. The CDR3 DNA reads TGCGCCATCATAACTTTCCCTTACTCTGGGGCCAACGTCCTGACTTTC. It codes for CAIITFPYSGANVLTF.

The CDR3 loop reads CASSSPGQFYGYTF. CDR3 bases: TGTGCCAGCAGCTCGCCGGGACAGTTTTATGGCTACACCTTC. V is TRBV11-2 and J is TRBJ1-2, with TRBD1 identical over 7 bases. J lost 5 bases, V lost 4 bases, and 7 bases had no gene match. The germline CDR1 and CDR2 sequences are SGHAT and FQNNGV. CDR3 length: 14 amino acids.

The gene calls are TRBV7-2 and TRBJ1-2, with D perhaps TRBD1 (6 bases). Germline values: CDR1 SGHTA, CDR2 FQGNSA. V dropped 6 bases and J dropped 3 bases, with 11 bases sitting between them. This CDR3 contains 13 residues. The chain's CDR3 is CASRGRGDYGYTF. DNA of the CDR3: TGTGCCAGCAGAGGCAGGGGAGACTATGGCTACACCTTC. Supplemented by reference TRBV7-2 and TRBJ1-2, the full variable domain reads GAGVSQSPSNKVTEKGKDVELRCDPISGHTALYWYRQSLGQGLEFLIYFQGNSAPDKSGLPSDRFSAERTGGSVSTLTIQRTQQEDSAVYLCASRGRGDYGYTFGSGTRLTVV.

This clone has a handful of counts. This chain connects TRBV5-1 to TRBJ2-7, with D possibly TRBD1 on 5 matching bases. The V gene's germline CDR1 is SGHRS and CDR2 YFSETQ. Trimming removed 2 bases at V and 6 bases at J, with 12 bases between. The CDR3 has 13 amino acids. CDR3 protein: CASSFQGRSEQYF. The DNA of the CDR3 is TGCGCCAGCAGCTTCCAGGGCAGGAGCGAGCAGTACTTC.

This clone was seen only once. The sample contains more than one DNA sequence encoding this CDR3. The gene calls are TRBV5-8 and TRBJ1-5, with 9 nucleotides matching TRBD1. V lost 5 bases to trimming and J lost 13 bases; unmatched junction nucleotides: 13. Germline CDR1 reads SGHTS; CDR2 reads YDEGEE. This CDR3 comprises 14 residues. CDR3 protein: CASSHDRGLGPQHF. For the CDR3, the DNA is TGTGCCAGCAGTCATGACAGGGGGTTAGGGCCTCAGCATTTT.

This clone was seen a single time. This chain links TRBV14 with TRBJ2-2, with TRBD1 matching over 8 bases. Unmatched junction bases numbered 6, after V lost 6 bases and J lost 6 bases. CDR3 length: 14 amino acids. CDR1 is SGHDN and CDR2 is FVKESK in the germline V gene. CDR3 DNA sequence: TGTGCCAGCAGGGCGACAGGGGCGGCCGGGGAGCTGTTTTTT. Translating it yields CASRATGAAGELFF.

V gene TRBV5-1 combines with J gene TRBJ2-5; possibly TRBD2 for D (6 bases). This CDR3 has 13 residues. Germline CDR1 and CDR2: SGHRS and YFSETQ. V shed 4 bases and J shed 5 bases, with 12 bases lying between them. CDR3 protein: CASSLTRVETQYF. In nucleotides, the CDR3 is TGCGCCAGCAGCCTGACTAGGGTGGAGACCCAGTACTTC. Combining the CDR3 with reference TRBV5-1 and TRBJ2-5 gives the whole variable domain KAGVTQTPRYLIKTRGQQVTLSCSPISGHRSVSWYQQTPGQGLQFLFEYFSETQRNKGNFPGRFSGRQFSNSRSEMNVSTLELGDSALYLCASSLTRVETQYFGPGTRLLVL.

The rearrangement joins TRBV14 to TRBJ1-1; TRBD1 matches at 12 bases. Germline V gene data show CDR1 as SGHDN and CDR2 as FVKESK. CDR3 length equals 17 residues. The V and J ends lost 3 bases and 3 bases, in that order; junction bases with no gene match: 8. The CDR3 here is CASSHLGQGARDTEAFF. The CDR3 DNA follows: TGTGCCAGCAGCCATTTGGGACAGGGGGCTAGGGACACTGAAGCTTTCTTT.

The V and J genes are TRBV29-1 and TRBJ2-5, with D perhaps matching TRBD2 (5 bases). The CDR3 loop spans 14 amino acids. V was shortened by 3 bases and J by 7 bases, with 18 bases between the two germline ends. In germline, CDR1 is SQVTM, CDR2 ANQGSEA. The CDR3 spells CSVEAASYKATQYF. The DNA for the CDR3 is TGCAGCGTTGAGGCTGCTAGCTATAAAGCGACCCAGTACTTC. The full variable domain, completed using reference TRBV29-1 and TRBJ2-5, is SAVISQKPSRDICQRGTSLTIQCQVDSQVTMMFWYRQQPGQSLTLIATANQGSEATYESGFVIDKFPISRPNLTFSTLTVSNMSPEDSSIYLCSVEAASYKATQYFGPGTRLLVL.

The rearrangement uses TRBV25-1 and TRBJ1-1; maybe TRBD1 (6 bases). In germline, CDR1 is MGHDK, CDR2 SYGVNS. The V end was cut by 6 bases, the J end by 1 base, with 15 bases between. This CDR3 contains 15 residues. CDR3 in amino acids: CASSRDKNTNTEAFF. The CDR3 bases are TGTGCCAGCAGCCGGGACAAAAATACGAACACTGAAGCTTTCTTT.

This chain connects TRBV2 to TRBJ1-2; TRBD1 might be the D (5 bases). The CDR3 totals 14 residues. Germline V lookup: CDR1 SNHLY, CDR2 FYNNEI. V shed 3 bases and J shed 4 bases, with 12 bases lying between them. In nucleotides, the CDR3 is TGTGCCAGCAGTGAGGTGGCGACAGTCTATGGCTACACCTTC. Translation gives CASSEVATVYGYTF.

DNA of the CDR3: TGTGCCAGCAGCCAATCGCAGCGGGGAAGGCGCGAGACCCAGTACTTC. It yields the protein CASSQSQRGRRETQYF. The chain employs TRBV3-1 (or the pseudogene TRBV3-2) and TRBJ2-5, with 7 bases matching TRBD2. This CDR3 is built from 16 residues. Germline CDR1 reads LGHDT; CDR2 reads YNNKEL (reference sequence). The trim removed 2 bases at V and 5 bases at J, leaving 11 bases unmatched.

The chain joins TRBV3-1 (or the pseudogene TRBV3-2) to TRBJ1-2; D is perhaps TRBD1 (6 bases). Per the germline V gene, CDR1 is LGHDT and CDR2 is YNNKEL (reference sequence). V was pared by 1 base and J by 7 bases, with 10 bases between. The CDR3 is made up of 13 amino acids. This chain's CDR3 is CASSQGTDRGYTF. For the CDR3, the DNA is TGTGCCAGCAGCCAAGGGACAGACCGTGGCTACACCTTC.

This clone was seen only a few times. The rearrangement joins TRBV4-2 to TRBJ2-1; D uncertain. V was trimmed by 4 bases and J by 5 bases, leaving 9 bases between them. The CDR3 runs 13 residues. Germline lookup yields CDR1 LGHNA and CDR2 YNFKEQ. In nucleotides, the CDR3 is TGTGCCAGCAGCCTACGACGGGACAATGAGCAGTTCTTC. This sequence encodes CASSLRRDNEQFF.

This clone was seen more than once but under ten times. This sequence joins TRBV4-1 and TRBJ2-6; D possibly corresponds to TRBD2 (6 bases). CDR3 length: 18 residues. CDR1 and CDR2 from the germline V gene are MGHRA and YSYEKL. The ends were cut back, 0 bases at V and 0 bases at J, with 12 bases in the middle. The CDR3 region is CASSQEGTVYSGANVLTF. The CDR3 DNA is TGCGCCAGCAGCCAAGAGGGGACTGTATACTCTGGGGCCAACGTCCTGACTTTC.